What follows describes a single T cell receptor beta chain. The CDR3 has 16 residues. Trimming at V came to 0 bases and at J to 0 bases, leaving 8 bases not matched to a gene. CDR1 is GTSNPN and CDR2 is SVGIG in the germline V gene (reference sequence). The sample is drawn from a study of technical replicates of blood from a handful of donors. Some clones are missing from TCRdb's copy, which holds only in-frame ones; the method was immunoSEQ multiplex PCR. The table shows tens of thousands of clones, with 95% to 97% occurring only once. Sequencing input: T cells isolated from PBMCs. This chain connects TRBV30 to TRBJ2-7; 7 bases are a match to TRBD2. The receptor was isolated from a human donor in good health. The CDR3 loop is CAWSVPRASGSYEQYF. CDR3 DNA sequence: TGTGCCTGGAGTGTACCCCGGGCTAGCGGCTCCTACGAGCAGTACTTC.